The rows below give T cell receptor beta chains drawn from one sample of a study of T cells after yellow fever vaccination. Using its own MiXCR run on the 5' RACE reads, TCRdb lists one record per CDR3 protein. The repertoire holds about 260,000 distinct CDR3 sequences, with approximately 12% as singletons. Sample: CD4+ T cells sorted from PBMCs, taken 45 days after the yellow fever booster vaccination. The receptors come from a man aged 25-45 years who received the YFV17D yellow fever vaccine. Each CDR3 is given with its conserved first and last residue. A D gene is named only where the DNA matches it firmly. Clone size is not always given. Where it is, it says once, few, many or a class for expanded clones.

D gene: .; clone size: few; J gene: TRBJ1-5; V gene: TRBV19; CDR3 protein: CASSIGGFGQPQHF; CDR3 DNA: TGTGCCAGTAGTATTGGGGGCTTCGGGCAGCCCCAGCATTTT
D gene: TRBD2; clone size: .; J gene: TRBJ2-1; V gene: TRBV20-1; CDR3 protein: CSAGPSGRSYNEQFF; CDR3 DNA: TGCAGTGCTGGACCCAGCGGGAGGTCTTACAATGAGCAGTTCTTC
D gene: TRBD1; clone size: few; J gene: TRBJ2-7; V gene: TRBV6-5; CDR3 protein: CASSRDRGSQYF; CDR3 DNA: TGTGCCAGCAGCCGGGACAGGGGGAGTCAGTACTTC
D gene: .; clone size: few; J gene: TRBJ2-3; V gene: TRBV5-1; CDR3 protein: CASREGVDTQYF; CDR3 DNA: TGCGCCAGCCGAGAGGGTGTAGATACGCAGTATTTT
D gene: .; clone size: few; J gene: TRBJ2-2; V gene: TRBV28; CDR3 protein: CASMGFAAGELFF; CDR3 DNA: TGTGCCAGCATGGGGTTTGCGGCCGGGGAGCTGTTTTTT
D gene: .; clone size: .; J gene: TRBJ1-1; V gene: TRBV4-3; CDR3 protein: CATSQGSENTEAFF; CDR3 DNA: TGCGCCACCAGCCAAGGTTCAGAGAACACTGAAGCTTTCTTT
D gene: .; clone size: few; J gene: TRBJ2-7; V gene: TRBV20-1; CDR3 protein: CSASERQYF; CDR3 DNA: TGCAGTGCTAGTGAACGGCAGTACTTC
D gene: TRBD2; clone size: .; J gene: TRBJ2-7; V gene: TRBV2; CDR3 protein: CASSAGRYPYEQYF; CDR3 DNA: TGTGCCAGCAGTGCCGGGAGGTACCCCTACGAGCAGTACTTC
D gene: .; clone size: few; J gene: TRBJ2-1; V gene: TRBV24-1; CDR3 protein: CATSDLQGSLVNEQFF; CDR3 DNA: TGTGCCACCAGTGATTTGCAAGGGTCTTTGGTCAATGAGCAGTTCTTC
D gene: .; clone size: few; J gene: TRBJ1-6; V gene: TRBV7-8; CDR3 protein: CASSLEVLEWSPLHF; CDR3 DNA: TGTGCCAGCAGCTTAGAGGTGTTGGAGTGGTCACCCCTCCACTTT
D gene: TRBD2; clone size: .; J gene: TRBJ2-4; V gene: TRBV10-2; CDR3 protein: CASRGSGSLTIQYF; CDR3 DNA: TGCGCCAGCAGGGGTAGCGGGAGTTTAACCATTCAGTACTTC